This is a list of T cell receptor beta chains from one sample in a study of Graves' ophthalmopathy and Graves' hyperthyroidism. From the multiplex PCR reads, TCRdb called clonotypes with MiXCR, one entry per CDR3 protein. Among 900,000 to 1,200,000 distinct CDR3 sequences listed, less than 45% were seen once. The sequencing sample was made of peripheral blood or thyroid tissue (not recorded which). The receptors come from an adult man with Graves' hyperthyroidism. The CDR3 runs from the conserved cysteine through the conserved F or W. D genes are given only for firm matches. The size field is filled for only some rows; it gives once, few, many or a size class.

V: TRBV10-3; J: TRBJ2-6; length: 17; D: NA; size: NA; CDR3: CAIGSGGHLSGANVLTF; DNA: TGTGCCATCGGTAGTGGGGGACATCTCTCTGGGGCCAACGTCCTGACTTTC
V: TRBV5-1; J: TRBJ2-3; length: 12; D: NA; size: NA; CDR3: CASSLEESTQYF; DNA: TGCGCCAGCAGCTTGGAAGAGAGTACGCAGTATTTT
V: TRBV12-3/TRBV12-4; J: TRBJ1-5; length: 14; D: NA; size: NA; CDR3: CASSLRSPNQPQHF; DNA: TGTGCCAGCAGTTTAAGGTCACCTAATCAGCCCCAGCATTTT
V: TRBV7-6; J: TRBJ2-7; length: 15; D: NA; size: many; CDR3: CASSSARDLILEQYF; DNA: TGTGCCAGCAGCTCCGCCCGGGACCTCATATTAGAGCAGTACTTC
V: TRBV12-3/TRBV12-4; J: TRBJ2-5; length: 14; D: TRBD2; size: NA; CDR3: CASSPDPGGETQYF; DNA: TGTGCCAGCAGTCCAGACCCCGGGGGGGAGACCCAGTACTTC
V: TRBV24-1; J: TRBJ1-5; length: 17; D: TRBD1; size: NA; CDR3: CASRQGDRDHSNQPQHF; DNA: TGTGCCAGCAGACAAGGGGACAGGGACCATAGCAATCAGCCCCAGCATTTT
V: TRBV29-1; J: TRBJ2-2; length: 14; D: NA; size: NA; CDR3: CSHDFRRGIGELFF; DNA: TGCAGCCATGATTTTCGGCGGGGTATCGGGGAGCTGTTTTTT
V: TRBV2; J: TRBJ2-6; length: 16; D: NA; size: NA; CDR3: CASSVEGGAGANVLTF; DNA: TGTGCCAGCAGCGTTGAAGGGGGAGCTGGGGCCAACGTCCTGACTTTC
V: TRBV12-3/TRBV12-4; J: TRBJ2-1; length: 11; D: NA; size: few; CDR3: CASSLGGEQFF; DNA: TGTGCCAGCAGTTTAGGCGGTGAGCAGTTCTTC
V: TRBV2; J: TRBJ2-5; length: 15; D: TRBD1; size: NA; CDR3: CASTQGTVRQKTQYF; DNA: TGTGCCAGCACCCAAGGGACAGTTAGACAAAAGACCCAGTACTTC
V: TRBV3-1; J: TRBJ1-1; length: 11; D: NA; size: NA; CDR3: CASAGLHEAFF; DNA: TGTGCCAGCGCCGGACTCCATGAAGCTTTCTTT
V: TRBV19; J: TRBJ1-4; length: 16; D: TRBD1; size: few; CDR3: CASSLHRTGDNEKLFF; DNA: TGTGCCAGTAGTCTACATCGGACAGGGGATAATGAAAAACTGTTTTTT
V: TRBV5-6; J: TRBJ1-1; length: 13; D: NA; size: NA; CDR3: CASSLVRELEAFF; DNA: TGTGCCAGCAGCTTGGTCAGAGAACTTGAAGCTTTCTTT
V: TRBV2; J: TRBJ2-2; length: 14; D: TRBD2; size: many; CDR3: CASKGLANTGELFF; DNA: TGTGCCAGCAAGGGACTAGCGAACACCGGGGAGCTGTTTTTT
V: TRBV5-6; J: TRBJ2-5; length: 16; D: NA; size: NA; CDR3: CASSFYSTRAGETQYF; DNA: TGTGCCAGCAGCTTTTATTCCACTCGAGCGGGAGAGACCCAGTACTTC
V: TRBV29-1; J: TRBJ2-2; length: 14; D: TRBD1; size: NA; CDR3: CSSGQGARTGELFF; DNA: TGCAGCTCGGGACAGGGGGCGCGGACCGGGGAGCTGTTTTTT
V: TRBV5-1; J: TRBJ2-7; length: 17; D: TRBD2; size: NA; CDR3: CASSSGTSGVGTYEQYF; DNA: TGCGCCAGCAGCTCCGGGACTAGCGGGGTGGGAACCTACGAGCAGTACTTC
V: TRBV11-2; J: TRBJ2-5; length: 16; D: NA; size: NA; CDR3: CASSLGAGSGIETQYF; DNA: TGTGCCAGCAGCTTAGGAGCAGGGTCGGGGATAGAGACCCAGTACTTC
V: TRBV25-1; J: TRBJ1-2; length: 15; D: NA; size: many; CDR3: CASSEVDRPLLGYTF; DNA: TGTGCCAGCAGTGAAGTAGACAGGCCATTGCTTGGCTACACCTTC
V: TRBV12-3/TRBV12-4; J: TRBJ1-2; length: 15; D: NA; size: few; CDR3: CASWGRDGGYYGYTF; DNA: TGTGCCAGCTGGGGAAGGGACGGAGGTTACTATGGCTACACCTTC
V: TRBV7-7; J: TRBJ2-2; length: 17; D: TRBD2; size: few; CDR3: CASTGLAGGANTGELFF; DNA: TGTGCTAGCACCGGACTAGCGGGAGGAGCGAACACCGGGGAGCTGTTTTTT
V: TRBV13; J: TRBJ2-2; length: 17; D: NA; size: NA; CDR3: CASSLGWAGRRSGELFF; DNA: TGTGCCAGCAGCTTAGGATGGGCGGGGCGGCGGTCCGGGGAGCTGTTTTTT
V: TRBV24-1; J: TRBJ2-2; length: 14; D: TRBD2; size: NA; CDR3: CASSLTGGAGELFF; DNA: TGTGCCAGCAGTCTGACGGGGGGGGCCGGGGAGCTGTTTTTT
V: TRBV29-1; J: TRBJ1-3; length: 14; D: TRBD1; size: NA; CDR3: CSVAGTGAGNTIYF; DNA: TGCAGCGTTGCCGGGACAGGGGCTGGAAACACCATATATTTT
V: TRBV7-8; J: TRBJ2-2; length: 14; D: NA; size: few; CDR3: CASPRGRSTGELFF; DNA: TGTGCCAGCCCGAGGGGCAGGTCCACCGGGGAGCTGTTTTTT
V: TRBV2; J: TRBJ1-1; length: 15; D: NA; size: NA; CDR3: CASSPPRGVGTEAFF; DNA: TGTGCCAGCAGTCCCCCGCGTGGGGTAGGGACTGAAGCTTTCTTT
V: TRBV2; J: TRBJ2-7; length: 14; D: NA; size: few; CDR3: CASKLEGVSYEQYF; DNA: TGTGCCAGCAAACTAGAAGGTGTCTCCTACGAGCAGTACTTC
V: TRBV6-2/TRBV6-3; J: TRBJ1-3; length: 16; D: NA; size: NA; CDR3: CASSYSGPDSGNTIYF; DNA: TGTGCCAGCAGTTACTCCGGCCCAGACTCTGGAAACACCATATATTTT
V: TRBV12-3/TRBV12-4; J: TRBJ1-5; length: 15; D: NA; size: many; CDR3: CASSPLGPGNQPQHF; DNA: TGTGCCAGCAGTCCCCTCGGCCCAGGGAATCAGCCCCAGCATTTT
V: TRBV10-3; J: TRBJ2-7; length: 14; D: NA; size: many; CDR3: CAISGAGGGGEQYF; DNA: TGTGCCATCAGTGGTGCCGGGGGCGGTGGCGAGCAGTACTTC
V: TRBV5-1; J: TRBJ1-1; length: 15; D: NA; size: NA; CDR3: CASSTFGRKDTEAFF; DNA: TGCGCCAGCAGCACTTTCGGCCGCAAGGACACTGAAGCTTTCTTT
V: TRBV20-1; J: TRBJ2-5; length: 9; D: NA; size: NA; CDR3: CSARDFQYF; DNA: TGCAGTGCTAGAGACTTCCAGTACTTC
V: TRBV11-2; J: TRBJ1-5; length: 14; D: NA; size: few; CDR3: CASSLRNSGQPQHF; DNA: TGTGCCAGCAGCCTTAGAAATTCGGGTCAGCCCCAGCATTTT
V: TRBV7-2; J: TRBJ1-1; length: 16; D: NA; size: many; CDR3: CASSIPLDNPNTEAFF; DNA: TGTGCCAGCAGCATACCGCTGGACAACCCTAACACTGAAGCTTTCTTT
V: TRBV10-3; J: TRBJ2-7; length: 15; D: TRBD2; size: NA; CDR3: CAISQTGLAFYEQYF; DNA: TGTGCCATCAGCCAAACAGGACTAGCGTTCTACGAGCAGTACTTC
V: TRBV7-2; J: TRBJ1-1; length: 14; D: NA; size: many; CDR3: CASSQPARGTEAFF; DNA: TGTGCCAGCAGCCAGCCTGCCCGGGGCACTGAAGCTTTCTTT
V: TRBV6-5; J: TRBJ1-2; length: 14; D: TRBD1; size: NA; CDR3: CASDPAGQGAGYTF; DNA: TGTGCCAGCGATCCTGCCGGACAGGGGGCAGGCTACACCTTC
V: TRBV7-2; J: TRBJ1-5; length: 14; D: NA; size: many; CDR3: CASSRVMGNQPQHF; DNA: TGTGCCAGCAGCCGGGTTATGGGCAATCAGCCCCAGCATTTT
V: TRBV20-1; J: TRBJ2-5; length: 16; D: NA; size: once; CDR3: CSARDVQSGFQETQYF; DNA: TGCAGTGCTAGAGATGTACAGTCGGGGTTTCAAGAGACCCAGTACTTC
V: TRBV9; J: TRBJ2-7; length: 16; D: TRBD2; size: many; CDR3: CASSETSGGSPYEQYF; DNA: TGTGCCAGCAGCGAGACTAGCGGGGGTTCCCCCTACGAGCAGTACTTC
V: TRBV28; J: TRBJ1-2; length: 12; D: NA; size: many; CDR3: CASTRGDYGYTF; DNA: TGTGCCAGCACCCGAGGAGACTATGGCTACACCTTC
V: TRBV4-3; J: TRBJ2-7; length: 16; D: TRBD2; size: NA; CDR3: CASSQDRGGGSYEQYF; DNA: TGCGCCAGCAGCCAAGATCGTGGGGGGGGATCCTACGAGCAGTACTTC
V: TRBV7-9; J: TRBJ2-7; length: 14; D: NA; size: many; CDR3: CASSAWTALYEQYF; DNA: TGTGCCAGCAGCGCCTGGACAGCCTTATACGAGCAGTACTTC
V: TRBV5-1; J: TRBJ2-7; length: 17; D: NA; size: many; CDR3: CASSIRPIRGPGYEQYF; DNA: TGCGCCAGCAGCATCCGGCCGATAAGAGGGCCAGGCTACGAGCAGTACTTC
V: TRBV19; J: TRBJ1-5; length: 13; D: TRBD1; size: many; CDR3: CASIPGQNQPQHF; DNA: TGTGCCAGTATCCCGGGACAGAATCAGCCCCAGCATTTT
V: TRBV9; J: TRBJ2-2; length: 15; D: NA; size: NA; CDR3: CASSVGEGLHGELFF; DNA: TGTGCCAGCAGCGTAGGAGAGGGGTTACACGGGGAGCTGTTTTTT
V: TRBV5-4; J: TRBJ1-6; length: 16; D: NA; size: NA; CDR3: CASSLGQGVSNSPLHF; DNA: TGTGCCAGCAGCCTCGGGCAGGGAGTTAGTAATTCACCCCTCCACTTT
V: TRBV12-3/TRBV12-4; J: TRBJ1-1; length: 14; D: TRBD1; size: NA; CDR3: CASSLSGQGPEAFF; DNA: TGTGCCAGCAGTTTATCCGGACAGGGTCCTGAAGCTTTCTTT